These 9 T cell receptor beta chains were sequenced from one sample in a study of blood T cell repertoires in COVID-19. Produced via immunoSEQ multiplex PCR; TCRdb's table is partial and in-frame only. The table shows 130,000 or so clones, with about 76% occurring only once. The material sequenced was peripheral blood. The receptors here all came from a man at least 80 years old with acute or convalescent COVID-19.

This clone has a handful of counts. The chain carries TRBV2 and TRBJ2-7; 8 bases map to TRBD1. This CDR3 contains 14 residues. The germline CDR1 and CDR2 sequences are SNHLY and FYNNEI. V shed 6 bases, J shed 4 bases, and the junction held 8 bases outside the gene matches. The CDR3 sequence is CASRAQGASYEQYF. As DNA, the CDR3 is TGTGCCAGCAGAGCCCAGGGGGCATCGTACGAGCAGTACTTC.

The chain uses TRBV6-5 and TRBJ2-1; D remains ambiguous. The CDR3 length is 13 residues. Germline assignment: CDR1 MNHEY and CDR2 SVGAGI. V dropped 2 bases and J dropped 3 bases, with 5 bases sitting between them. The CDR3 is CASSYAIYNEQFF. In DNA, the CDR3 is TGTGCCAGCAGTTACGCGATCTACAATGAGCAGTTCTTC.

V is TRBV15 and J is TRBJ2-1, with a tentative D call TRBD2 (6 bases). The germline V and J ends were trimmed by 0 bases and 0 bases, with 9 bases remaining between them. Germline V lookup: CDR1 LNHNV, CDR2 YYDKDF (reference sequence). This CDR3 has 16 residues. The CDR3: CATSRDKRASYNEQFF. DNA for the CDR3: TGTGCCACCAGCAGAGATAAGCGGGCCTCCTACAATGAGCAGTTCTTC.

The chain uses TRBV6-5 and TRBJ1-6, with 7 bases identical to TRBD1. The CDR3 contains 13 residues. CDR1 and CDR2 (germline): MNHEY, SVGAGI. The V segment lost 6 bases and the J segment 11 bases; nucleotides outside the gene matches: 7. The CDR3 protein is CASSGLQGAPLHF. CDR3 DNA: TGTGCCAGCAGCGGCCTTCAGGGGGCACCCCTCCACTTT.

The chain employs TRBV18 and TRBJ2-3, with TRBD1 as a possible D gene (5 bases). This CDR3 has 14 amino acids. Trimming pared 5 bases from V and 0 bases from J, leaving 9 bases between. From germline, CDR1 is KGHSH and CDR2 LQKENI. CDR3: CASSDSSSTDTQYF. The CDR3 region has the DNA TGTGCCAGCTCAGACAGCTCTAGCACAGATACGCAGTATTTT.

The V and J genes are TRBV5-4 and TRBJ1-2, with 8 bases lining up with TRBD1. Losses at the gene ends were 7 bases for V and 3 bases for J; bases not matched to a gene: 5. The V gene's germline CDR1 is SGHNT and CDR2 YYREEE (reference sequence). The CDR3 consists of 13 residues. The CDR3 is CASQAGGDYGYTF. The CDR3 region has the DNA TGTGCCAGCCAGGCAGGGGGCGACTATGGCTACACCTTC.

The gene calls are TRBV6-2 or TRBV6-3 and TRBJ1-3, with 8 positions matching TRBD1. V lost 6 bases, J lost 5 bases, and 6 bases stayed unmatched. This CDR3 is 14 amino acids long. Germline assignment: CDR1 MNHEY and CDR2 SVGEGT. In nucleotides, the CDR3 is TGTGCCAGCAGGCCTGGACAGGGAAGAAACACCATATATTTT. Protein sequence: CASRPGQGRNTIYF.

The chain uses TRBV4-1 and TRBJ1-2, with TRBD1 matching 9 bases. V shed 4 bases, J shed 4 bases, and the junction held 7 bases outside the gene matches. Germline CDR1 is MGHRA and CDR2 is YSYEKL. This CDR3 comprises 15 residues. CDR3 region: CASSPPGQGPYGYTF. The CDR3, as DNA: TGCGCCAGCAGCCCGCCGGGACAGGGTCCCTATGGCTACACCTTC.

This clone was seen only once. The J gene is TRBJ1-5, the V gene TRBV28, with D perhaps matching TRBD1 (5 bases). Looked up from germline, CDR1 is MDHEN and CDR2 is SYDVKM. The CDR3 runs 14 residues. V dropped 7 bases and J dropped 3 bases, with 13 bases sitting between them. The CDR3 spells CASKGGGFNQPQHF. DNA of the CDR3: TGTGCCAGCAAGGGTGGGGGGTTCAATCAGCCCCAGCATTTT.